This is a list of T cell receptor beta chains from one sample in a study of T-cell memory formation after mild COVID-19. TCRdb analysed the 5' RACE reads with MiXCR anew, one entry per CDR3 protein. The sample records hundreds of thousands of distinct CDR3 sequences, 16% being singletons. The sequenced sample was PBMCs or a T cell subset sorted from them (not recorded which). The receptor source for this set is a man between 18 and 35 years old who had mild COVID-19 (a few samples of this study predate the infection). Cell type and time point are not known. CDR3s include the opening cysteine and the closing phenylalanine or tryptophan. The D gene is left open where the match is weak. The size entry is marked missing in some rows and otherwise reads once, few, many or a size class.

V gene,D gene,J gene,clone size,CDR3 protein,CDR3 DNA
TRBV29-1,.,TRBJ2-1,many,CSVGRRYNEQFF,TGCAGCGTTGGCAGGCGGTACAATGAGCAGTTCTTC
TRBV7-2,.,TRBJ2-1,many,CASSLGWSSNDEQFF,TGTGCCAGCAGCTTAGGATGGTCCAGTAACGATGAGCAGTTCTTC
TRBV10-3,.,TRBJ2-2,few,CAISGTGNTGELFF,TGTGCCATCAGTGGGACGGGGAACACCGGGGAGCTGTTTTTT
TRBV19,.,TRBJ2-1,.,CASSDPQYTFSYNEQFF,TGTGCCAGTAGTGACCCCCAGTACACCTTCTCCTACAATGAGCAGTTCTTC
TRBV7-9,TRBD1,TRBJ1-1,few,CASSPRGSQGRNTEAFF,TGTGCCAGCAGCCCGAGGGGGTCACAGGGGCGAAACACTGAAGCTTTCTTT
TRBV10-3,.,TRBJ1-5,.,CAISESLEAPNQPQHF,TGTGCCATCAGTGAGTCGTTGGAGGCCCCAAATCAGCCCCAGCATTTT
TRBV19,TRBD2,TRBJ2-7,many,CASSIYPSGGPVLEQYF,TGTGCCAGTAGTATTTACCCTAGCGGGGGCCCGGTTCTCGAGCAGTACTTC
TRBV18,TRBD1,TRBJ1-3,.,CASSPWVLQGRENTIYF,TGTGCCAGCTCACCGTGGGTCCTACAGGGGAGAGAAAACACCATATATTTT
TRBV5-6,.,TRBJ2-2,few,CASSLVYSLTGELFF,TGTGCCAGCAGCTTGGTATACAGCCTAACCGGGGAGCTGTTTTTT
TRBV6-5,.,TRBJ2-7,few,CASSYGSQVEQYF,TGTGCCAGCAGTTACGGCTCCCAGGTGGAGCAGTACTTC
TRBV20-1,.,TRBJ2-3,.,CSARDGATDTQYF,TGCAGTGCGAGGGACGGCGCCACAGATACGCAGTATTTT
TRBV6-2/TRBV6-3,.,TRBJ2-5,.,CASSQNLIGTQYF,TGTGCCAGCAGCCAAAACCTCATTGGGACCCAGTACTTC
TRBV28,.,TRBJ2-3,.,CAVRGWTDTQYF,TGTGCCGTTCGGGGGTGGACAGATACGCAGTATTTT
TRBV29-1,TRBD1,TRBJ2-7,.,CSVTRTGYYEQYF,TGCAGCGTTACCCGGACAGGGTACTACGAGCAGTACTTC
TRBV30,TRBD1,TRBJ2-2,.,CAWTEGAHPGELFF,TGTGCCTGGACTGAGGGGGCGCATCCCGGGGAGCTGTTTTTT
TRBV12-3/TRBV12-4,TRBD1,TRBJ2-5,.,CASRITGTGGITTQYF,TGTGCCAGCAGGATCACCGGGACAGGGGGCATAACGACCCAGTACTTC
TRBV19,.,TRBJ2-3,.,CASRKRTAGFSTDTQYF,TGTGCCAGTAGGAAAAGGACTGCCGGGTTCTCCACAGATACGCAGTATTTT
TRBV6-2/TRBV6-3,.,TRBJ1-6,few,CASSYREPGRGSPLHF,TGTGCCAGCAGTTACCGCGAACCGGGACGGGGTTCACCCCTCCACTTT
TRBV11-2,.,TRBJ2-7,.,CASSFQGTYEQYF,TGTGCCAGCAGCTTTCAGGGAACCTACGAGCAGTACTTC
TRBV6-5,.,TRBJ2-1,few,CASTRHPPNEQFF,TGTGCCAGCACTAGACACCCACCCAATGAGCAGTTCTTC